These 23 T cell receptor beta chains were sequenced from one sample in a study of control samples from healthy donors and cancer patients. The method was immunoSEQ multiplex PCR; TCRdb's version includes in-frame clones alone and lacks a portion of them. The sample yields around 85,000 clones, 85% to 90% seen once. The sample consisted of blood. The receptors originated from a woman aged 60-75 years in good health.

The V and J genes are TRBV2 and TRBJ1-2; 7 bases align to TRBD1. The CDR3 length is 13 residues. Trimming removed 6 bases from V and 4 bases from J; junction bases left unmatched: 5. The germline V gene encodes CDR1 SNHLY and CDR2 FYNNEI. The CDR3 nucleotides are TGTGCCAGCAGCCCGGACAGGATCTATGGCTACACCTTC. This sequence encodes CASSPDRIYGYTF.

This clone came up a few times. V gene TRBV28 combines with J gene TRBJ2-5; TRBD1 matches 7 bases. The CDR3 runs to 13 residues. Germline V gene sequence: CDR1 MDHEN, CDR2 SYDVKM. J gave up 5 bases and V 2 bases, and 2 bases lay outside the gene matches. The CDR3 region has the DNA TGTGCCAGCAGTTTAGTCAGGGGGGAGACCCAGTACTTC. It encodes CASSLVRGETQYF.

This rearrangement joins TRBV3-1 (or the pseudogene TRBV3-2) to TRBJ2-1; possible D gene TRBD1, 5 bases. Germline V gene data show CDR1 as LGHDT and CDR2 as YNNKEL (reference sequence). The CDR3 is made up of 16 amino acids. V was cut by 5 bases and J by 0 bases, with 14 bases left in between. The CDR3 reads CASSALGAPSYNEQFF. The CDR3 DNA follows: TGTGCCAGCAGCGCCCTTGGGGCCCCCTCCTACAATGAGCAGTTCTTC.

This chain links TRBV11-2 with TRBJ1-2; no firm D call. Trimming removed 8 bases at V and 0 bases at J, with 22 bases between. CDR3 length: 17 residues. Germline assignment: CDR1 SGHAT and CDR2 FQNNGV. CDR3 coding DNA: TGTGCCAGCTTAGGGATGGTTGGGAAGGACTCTAACTATGGCTACACCTTC. This translates into CASLGMVGKDSNYGYTF.

The V and J genes are TRBV6-2 or TRBV6-3 and TRBJ2-7; 7 bases match TRBD2. V gave up 5 bases and J gave up 9 bases; unmatched junction bases: 4. Germline V gene data show CDR1 as MNHEY and CDR2 as SVGEGT. The CDR3 is 11 amino acids. CDR3 sequence reads: CASSQTSLQYF. CDR3 in DNA: TGTGCCAGCAGTCAGACTAGCTTGCAGTACTTC.

The rearrangement joins TRBV6-1 to TRBJ2-7; possible D gene TRBD1, 5 bases. This CDR3 spans 13 amino acids. Germline CDR1 reads MNHNS; CDR2 reads SASEGT. Trimming took off 2 bases at V and 6 bases at J, with 11 bases between the two ends. For the CDR3, the DNA is TGTGCCAGCAGTGAACGACAGTTCGTCGAGCAGTACTTC. Protein sequence: CASSERQFVEQYF.

The chain links TRBV7-2 to TRBJ2-2, with TRBD2 matching 9 bases. This CDR3 spans 15 amino acids. Looked up from germline, CDR1 is SGHTA and CDR2 is FQGNSA. J gave up 5 bases and V 1 base, and 2 bases lay outside the gene matches. The CDR3 loop reads CASSLGGGVTGELFF. For the CDR3, the DNA is TGTGCCAGCAGCTTAGGCGGGGGGGTGACCGGGGAGCTGTTTTTT. Complete variable domain (other parts from reference TRBV7-2 and TRBJ2-2): GAGVSQSPSNKVTEKGKDVELRCDPISGHTALYWYRQSLGQGLEFLIYFQGNSAPDKSGLPSDRFSAERTGGSVSTLTIQRTQQEDSAVYLCASSLGGGVTGELFFGEGSRLTVL.

The V gene is TRBV19, the J gene TRBJ2-2; 9 nucleotides agree with TRBD1. J was trimmed by 7 bases and V by 8 bases; bases with no gene match: 5. The germline CDR1 and CDR2 sequences are LNHDA and SQIVND (reference sequence). This CDR3 is built from 13 residues. DNA for the CDR3: TGTGCCAGTGCACAGGGGGCGGGCGGGGAGCTGTTTTTT. This gives the protein CASAQGAGGELFF.

The chain combines TRBV29-1 with TRBJ2-1; D not resolved. The CDR3 runs 13 residues. CDR1 and CDR2 from the germline V gene are SQVTM and ANQGSEA. V lost 3 bases to trimming and J lost 5 bases, with 11 bases between them. CDR3 bases: TGCAGCGTTGATTTTGGGTGGGACAATGAGCAGTTCTTC. Translating gives CSVDFGWDNEQFF.

The rearrangement uses TRBV18 and TRBJ2-5; D is perhaps TRBD1 or TRBD2 (5 bases each). This CDR3 is built from 15 residues. Per germline, CDR1 KGHSH and CDR2 LQKENI. V shed 2 bases and J shed 5 bases, with 15 bases lying between them. The CDR3 loop reads CASSPSLGAGETQYF. The CDR3 DNA follows: TGTGCCAGCTCACCATCCCTCGGGGCCGGGGAGACCCAGTACTTC.

The J gene is TRBJ1-2, the V gene TRBV7-9, with a tentative D call TRBD1 (6 bases). This CDR3 region has 15 residues. Germline V gene sequence: CDR1 SEHNR, CDR2 FQNEAQ (reference sequence). V lost 2 bases, J lost 2 bases, and 12 bases lay in between. CDR3 protein: CASSLFTGPNYGYTF. The CDR3 bases are TGTGCCAGCAGCTTATTTACAGGGCCAAACTATGGCTACACCTTC.

This rearrangement joins TRBV5-1 to TRBJ1-2, with D possibly being TRBD1 (5 bases). V was clipped by 2 bases and J by 6 bases, with 11 bases between them. Looked up from germline, CDR1 is SGHRS and CDR2 is YFSETQ. The CDR3 consists of 13 residues. This CDR3 reads CASSFLGGDGYTF. CDR3 DNA sequence: TGCGCCAGCAGCTTCCTGGGAGGGGATGGCTACACCTTC.

This chain uses TRBV19 with TRBJ1-2, with D perhaps TRBD1 (5 bases). V was pared by 6 bases and J by 4 bases, with 12 bases between. Looked up from germline, CDR1 is LNHDA and CDR2 is SQIVND (reference sequence). This CDR3 spans 13 amino acids. CDR3 nucleotide sequence: TGTGCCAGTAGCCCGGGACTGAGCTATGGCTACACCTTC. It is translated as CASSPGLSYGYTF.

This clone was seen more than once but under ten times. The chain recombines TRBV7-2 with TRBJ2-1; 9 positions agree with TRBD2. Germline CDR1 and CDR2: SGHTA and FQGNSA. V lost 1 base to trimming and J lost 2 bases; unmatched junction nucleotides: 12. The CDR3 runs to 19 residues. CDR3 sequence reads: CASSLGGAEAGGTYNEQFF. DNA of the CDR3: TGTGCCAGCAGCTTAGGGGGAGCCGAAGCGGGAGGCACCTACAATGAGCAGTTCTTC.

The gene calls are TRBV18 and TRBJ2-5, with D possibly matching TRBD1 (5 bases). V lost 3 bases and J lost 5, with 16 bases in between. Germline V gives CDR1 KGHSH, CDR2 LQKENI. The CDR3 has 15 residues. The CDR3 coding sequence is TGTGCCAGCTCACCGGGGCTTAGGGGTGAGGAGACCCAGTACTTC. Translation gives CASSPGLRGEETQYF.

The chain employs TRBV5-5 and TRBJ2-2; 8 nucleotides match TRBD2. Germline-derived CDR1 and CDR2 are SGHKS and YYEKEE (reference sequence). The CDR3 consists of 14 residues. J was trimmed by 3 bases and V by 6 bases; bases with no gene match: 4. The CDR3 nucleotides are TGTGCCAGCAAAGCGGGAGTGGACACCGGGGAGCTGTTTTTT. Its protein product is CASKAGVDTGELFF.

This chain connects TRBV13 to TRBJ1-6, with D uncertain. The CDR3 runs to 15 residues. V was cut by 5 bases and J by 0 bases, with 8 bases left in between. The germline gives CDR1 PRHDT, CDR2 FYEKMQ (reference sequence). The CDR3 loop reads CASSGRSSYNSPLHF. As DNA, the CDR3 is TGTGCCAGCAGCGGTCGAAGCTCCTATAATTCACCCCTCCACTTT. Looking up the rest from reference TRBV13 and TRBJ1-6 gives the full variable domain: AAGVIQSPRHLIKEKRETATLKCYPIPRHDTVYWYQQGPGQDPQFLISFYEKMQSDKGSIPDRFSAQQFSDYHSELNMSSLELGDSALYFCASSGRSSYNSPLHFGNGTRLTVT.

V usage is TRBV30 and J usage is TRBJ2-2; 8 positions match TRBD1. Germline V gene data show CDR1 as GTSNPN and CDR2 as SVGIG (reference sequence). The CDR3 loop spans 17 amino acids. Losses at the gene ends were 0 bases for V and 7 bases for J; bases not matched to a gene: 13. CDR3 sequence (DNA): TGTGCCTGGAGTGTACCGATAGGCAGGGGGCAGGGCGGGGAGCTGTTTTTT. It translates to CAWSVPIGRGQGGELFF.

This rearrangement joins TRBV27 to TRBJ2-7; 8 bases line up with TRBD1. The V segment lost 5 bases and the J segment 3 bases; nucleotides outside the gene matches: 3. The CDR3 has 13 amino acids. Germline lookup yields CDR1 MNHEY and CDR2 SMNVEV (reference sequence). The CDR3 sequence: CASSAGQGYEQYF. CDR3 coding DNA: TGTGCCAGCAGTGCCGGACAGGGCTACGAGCAGTACTTC.

The chain carries TRBV28 and TRBJ1-2; the match to TRBD1 covers 9 bases. V trimming: 2 bases; J trimming: 4 bases; junction bases outside the gene matches: 8. Germline CDR1 and CDR2: MDHEN and SYDVKM. This CDR3 spans 16 amino acids. In DNA, the CDR3 is TGTGCCAGCAGTTTACGCCCGGGACAGGGACTCTATGGCTACACCTTC. This gives the protein CASSLRPGQGLYGYTF.

The chain recombines TRBV27 with TRBJ1-4; 9 positions agree with TRBD1. V dropped 4 bases and J dropped 8; count of bases not matched to a gene: 8. Germline assignment: CDR1 MNHEY and CDR2 SMNVEV (reference sequence). This CDR3 region has 15 residues. CDR3 amino acids: CASSSPGTGNEKLFF. CDR3 coding DNA: TGTGCCAGCAGTTCCCCCGGGACAGGGAACGAAAAACTGTTTTTT. The complete variable domain, with remaining parts taken from reference TRBV27 and TRBJ1-4, reads EAQVTQNPRYLITVTGKKLTVTCSQNMNHEYMSWYRQDPGLGLRQIYYSMNVEVTDKGDVPEGYKVSRKEKRNFPLILESPSPNQTSLYFCASSSPGTGNEKLFFGSGTQLSVL.

The chain employs TRBV7-2 and TRBJ1-2, with 11 positions matching TRBD1. This CDR3 has 15 residues. Germline CDR1 is SGHTA and CDR2 is FQGNSA. V shed 1 base and J 8 bases; nucleotides not matched to a gene: 6. CDR3 DNA sequence: TGTGCCAGCAGCTTAGGTCCGGACAGGGGGCTCGGCTACACCTTC. Translation gives CASSLGPDRGLGYTF.

V gene TRBV15 combines with J gene TRBJ1-1; D perhaps matches TRBD1 (5 bases). The CDR3 extends over 14 amino acids. Germline V gene data show CDR1 as LNHNV and CDR2 as YYDKDF (reference sequence). V was shortened by 0 bases and J by 6 bases, with 11 bases between the two germline ends. The CDR3 coding sequence is TGTGCCACCAGCAGAGATCTCCGGGGGGCTGAAGCTTTCTTT. Translating gives CATSRDLRGAEAFF.